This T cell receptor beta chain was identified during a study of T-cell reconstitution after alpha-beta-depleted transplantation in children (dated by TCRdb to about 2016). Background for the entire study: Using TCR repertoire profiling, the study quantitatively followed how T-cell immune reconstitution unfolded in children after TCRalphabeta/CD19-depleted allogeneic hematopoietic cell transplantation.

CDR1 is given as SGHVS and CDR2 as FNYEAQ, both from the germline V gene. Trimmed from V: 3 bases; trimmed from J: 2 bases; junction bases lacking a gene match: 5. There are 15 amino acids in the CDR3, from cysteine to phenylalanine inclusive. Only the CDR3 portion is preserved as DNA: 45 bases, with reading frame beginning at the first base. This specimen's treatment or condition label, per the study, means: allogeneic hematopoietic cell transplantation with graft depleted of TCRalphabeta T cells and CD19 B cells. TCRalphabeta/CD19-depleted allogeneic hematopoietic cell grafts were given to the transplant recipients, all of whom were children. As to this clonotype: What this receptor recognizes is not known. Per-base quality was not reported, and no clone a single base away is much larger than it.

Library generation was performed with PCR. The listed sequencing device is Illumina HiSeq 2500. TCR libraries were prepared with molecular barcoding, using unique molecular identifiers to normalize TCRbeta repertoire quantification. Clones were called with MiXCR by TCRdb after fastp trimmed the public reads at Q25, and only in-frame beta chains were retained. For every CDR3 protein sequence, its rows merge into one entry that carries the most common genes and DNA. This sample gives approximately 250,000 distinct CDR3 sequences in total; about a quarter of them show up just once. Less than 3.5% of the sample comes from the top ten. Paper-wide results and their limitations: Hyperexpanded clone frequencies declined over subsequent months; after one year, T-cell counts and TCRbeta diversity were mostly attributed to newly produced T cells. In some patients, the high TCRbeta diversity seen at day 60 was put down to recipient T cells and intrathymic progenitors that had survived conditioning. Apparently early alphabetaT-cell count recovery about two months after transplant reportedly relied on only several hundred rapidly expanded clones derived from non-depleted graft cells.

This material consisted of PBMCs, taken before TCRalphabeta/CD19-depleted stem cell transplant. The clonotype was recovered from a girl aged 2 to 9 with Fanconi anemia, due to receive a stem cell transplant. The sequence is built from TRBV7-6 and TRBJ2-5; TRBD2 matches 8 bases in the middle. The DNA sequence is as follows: TGTGCCAGCAGCTTGAGCGGGAGTCGGCAAGAGACCCAGTACTTC. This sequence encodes CASSLSGSRQETQYF.